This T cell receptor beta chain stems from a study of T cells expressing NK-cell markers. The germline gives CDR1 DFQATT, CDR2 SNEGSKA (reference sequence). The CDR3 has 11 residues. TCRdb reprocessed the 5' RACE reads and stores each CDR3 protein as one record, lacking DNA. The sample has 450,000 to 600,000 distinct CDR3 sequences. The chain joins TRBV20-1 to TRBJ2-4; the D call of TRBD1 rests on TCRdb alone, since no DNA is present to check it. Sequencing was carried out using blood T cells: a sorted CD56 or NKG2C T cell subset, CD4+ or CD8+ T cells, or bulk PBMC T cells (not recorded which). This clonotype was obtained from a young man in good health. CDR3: CSAGGLGIQYF.